The 25 T cell receptor beta chains below all came from one sample that was sequenced in a study of blood T cell repertoires in COVID-19. Assay: immunoSEQ multiplex PCR; the TCRdb copy retains only in-frame clones and omits some. The data show 150,000 to 180,000 clones, about three quarters seen once. The specimen was peripheral blood. The receptors derive from an elderly man with acute or convalescent COVID-19.

For this clone: An end of the junction differs from the germline gene, which may be a read error. The V and J genes are TRBV10-1 and TRBJ1-2; 7 bases line up with TRBD1. CDR1 WNHNN and CDR2 SYGVQD come from the germline V gene (reference sequence). The CDR3 runs 14 residues. The DNA for the CDR3 is TGCGCCAGCAGTGATCCAAGCCGGGACAGCTGGCTGAGGTTC. It codes for CASSDPSRDSWLRF.

The rearrangement uses TRBV30 and TRBJ1-6, with 8 bases aligning to TRBD1. Unmatched junction bases numbered 3, after V lost 0 bases and J lost 8 bases. Germline V lookup: CDR1 GTSNPN, CDR2 SVGIG (reference sequence). CDR3 size: 14 residues. DNA for the CDR3: TGTGCCTGGAGTGTCGACAGGGGCGATTCACCCCTCCACTTT. Its protein is CAWSVDRGDSPLHF.

The chain is built from TRBV10-3 and TRBJ1-2, with 7 bases lining up with TRBD1. The junction had 7 bases not matched to a gene; V was cut back by 10 bases and J by 2 bases. The germline CDR1 and CDR2 sequences are ENHRY and SYGVKD. This CDR3 has 13 residues. CDR3 in amino acids: CATRDRINYGYTF. The DNA for the CDR3 is TGTGCCACCAGGGACAGAATAAACTATGGCTACACCTTC.

The genes are TRBV4-2 and TRBJ1-1, with D unresolved. V gave up 3 bases and J gave up 1 base, with 9 bases separating them. Germline V gene data show CDR1 as LGHNA and CDR2 as YNFKEQ. The CDR3 is 14 amino acids. CDR3 residues: CASSHNIANTEAFF. The DNA of the CDR3 is TGTGCCAGCAGCCACAACATCGCGAACACTGAAGCTTTCTTT.

The chain carries TRBV25-1 and TRBJ1-2, with 9 bases identical to TRBD1. The CDR3 runs 16 residues. V trimming: 0 bases; J trimming: 5 bases; junction bases outside the gene matches: 7. The germline V gene has CDR1 MGHDK and CDR2 SYGVNS. The DNA of the CDR3 is TGTGCCAGCAGTGAATATCAGGACAGGGGTGGGTATGGCTACACCTTC. Amino acids: CASSEYQDRGGYGYTF.

The V call is TRBV5-6, the J call TRBJ2-2; a weak D match, TRBD1 (5 bases). V was trimmed by 0 bases and J by 3 bases, leaving 12 bases between them. CDR3 size: 16 residues. Germline CDR1 SGHDT, CDR2 YYEEEE. The CDR3 DNA reads TGTGCCAGCAGCTTGGATAAGGGGTCAGACACCGGGGAGCTGTTTTTT. It codes for CASSLDKGSDTGELFF.

The CDR3 DNA sequence: TGTGCCAGCAGGGTGAAAGGGACAGGGGTCTACGAGCAGTACTTC. Protein sequence: CASRVKGTGVYEQYF. The J gene is TRBJ2-7, the V gene TRBV27; TRBD1 agrees at 10 bases. From germline, CDR1 is MNHEY and CDR2 SMNVEV (reference sequence). After removal of 6 bases from V and 3 bases from J, the junction contained 8 bases not matched to a gene. The CDR3 covers 15 residues.

The chain uses TRBV5-1 and TRBJ2-3, with D perhaps matching TRBD1 (5 bases). Germline values: CDR1 SGHRS, CDR2 YFSETQ. The CDR3 consists of 15 residues. Trimming stripped 0 bases from V and 2 bases from J, with 10 bases between. The CDR3 DNA reads TGCGCCAGCAGCTTGGCCGTGGACAACACAGATACGCAGTATTTT. This encodes CASSLAVDNTDTQYF. Drawing the rest from reference TRBV5-1 and TRBJ2-3, the complete variable domain is KAGVTQTPRYLIKTRGQQVTLSCSPISGHRSVSWYQQTPGQGLQFLFEYFSETQRNKGNFPGRFSGRQFSNSRSEMNVSTLELGDSALYLCASSLAVDNTDTQYFGPGTRLTVL.

The chain is built from TRBV30 and TRBJ1-1; D might be TRBD1 (5 bases). CDR3 length equals 12 residues. V gave up 4 bases and J gave up 11 bases, with 17 bases separating them. Germline CDR1 is GTSNPN and CDR2 is SVGIG (reference sequence). The CDR3 reads CAWMTGRVTAFF. The CDR3 nucleotides read TGTGCCTGGATGACGGGCAGGGTGACTGCTTTCTTT.

The V call is TRBV21-1, the J call TRBJ2-7; the table calls TRBD1, which could not be checked here. TRBV21-1 is recorded as a pseudogene. The CDR3 sequence is 16 residues long. In DNA, the CDR3 is TGTGCCAGCGCGCCCGCCCCGGGGGACAGTTCCTACGAGCAGTACTTC. This codes for CASAPAPGDSSYEQYF.

The rearrangement uses TRBV6-5 and TRBJ1-5; D gene uncertain. V gave up 6 bases and J gave up 2 bases, with 8 bases separating them. The length of the CDR3 is 13 residues. From germline, CDR1 is MNHEY and CDR2 SVGAGI. CDR3 DNA: TGTGCCAGCAGGGGCGGGGGCAATCAGCCCCAGCATTTT. Translating gives CASRGGGNQPQHF.

The rearrangement uses TRBV5-4 and TRBJ2-6, with D possibly matching TRBD1 (6 bases). The CDR3 has 15 amino acids. V dropped 3 bases and J dropped 1 base, with 8 bases sitting between them. CDR1 SGHNT and CDR2 YYREEE come from the germline V gene (reference sequence). CDR3 amino acids: CASSSGQSGANVLTF. Here the CDR3 DNA reads TGTGCCAGCAGCTCCGGACAGTCTGGGGCCAACGTCCTGACTTTC.

This clone came up a few times. The chain has TRBV30 and TRBJ1-4; D possibly corresponds to TRBD1 (6 bases). The CDR3 has 15 amino acids. Germline CDR1 and CDR2: GTSNPN and SVGIG (reference sequence). The V end lost 3 bases, the J end lost 7 bases, and 18 bases lay between the germline ends. CDR3 sequence (DNA): TGTGCCTGGAGCGTCAAGGCAGGGGCGAGTGAAAAACTGTTTTTT. It codes for CAWSVKAGASEKLFF.

This clone was picked up a small number of times. CDR3 residues: CSVSGQGPYEQYV. The CDR3 DNA reads as TGCAGCGTCAGCGGACAGGGACCTTACGAGCAGTACGTC. The chain couples TRBV29-1 to TRBJ2-7; 8 bases line up with TRBD1. The germline gives CDR1 SQVTM, CDR2 ANQGSEA. V was clipped by 6 bases and J by 4 bases; unmatched bases: 8. The CDR3 runs to 13 residues.

This clone was counted between two and nine times. The rearrangement links TRBV7-2 to TRBJ2-5; D uncertain. Germline-derived CDR1 and CDR2 are SGHTA and FQGNSA. The CDR3 spans 12 residues. Trimming took 4 bases from V and 5 from J, leaving 8 bases between them. CDR3 coding DNA: TGTGCCAGCAGCTCCTTCCGGGAGACCCAGTACTTC. Protein product: CASSSFRETQYF. Using reference TRBV7-2 and TRBJ2-5 for the parts outside the CDR3, the full variable domain is GAGVSQSPSNKVTEKGKDVELRCDPISGHTALYWYRQSLGQGLEFLIYFQGNSAPDKSGLPSDRFSAERTGGSVSTLTIQRTQQEDSAVYLCASSSFRETQYFGPGTRLLVL.

J is TRBJ2-2 and V is TRBV7-9, with TRBD2 matching over 11 bases. V shed 1 base and J 9 bases; nucleotides not matched to a gene: 10. Germline CDR1 SEHNR, CDR2 FQNEAQ (reference sequence). This CDR3 is 17 amino acids long. The CDR3 region is CASSLESRLAGGWELFF. For the CDR3, the DNA is TGTGCCAGCAGCTTAGAGTCGCGGCTAGCGGGGGGCTGGGAGCTGTTTTTT.

The chain combines TRBV27 with TRBJ2-1; TRBD1 aligns across 7 bases. Per the germline V gene, CDR1 is MNHEY and CDR2 is SMNVEV (reference sequence). This CDR3 has 16 residues. With V trimmed by 4 bases and J by 3 bases, 9 bases remained unmatched. CDR3 in DNA: TGTGCCAGCAGTTCGAACCCGGGACAGAACTACAATGAGCAGTTCTTC. Its protein is CASSSNPGQNYNEQFF.

V usage is TRBV18 and J usage is TRBJ1-4; D not resolved. The CDR3 runs to 15 residues. The germline V and J ends were trimmed by 0 bases and 5 bases, with 10 bases remaining between them. In germline, CDR1 is KGHSH, CDR2 LQKENI. The CDR3 is CASSPPGRPNEKLFF. CDR3 sequence (DNA): TGTGCCAGCTCACCACCGGGCAGGCCCAATGAAAAACTGTTTTTT.

The chain recombines TRBV12-5 with TRBJ1-1; the D gene is possibly TRBD1 (5 bases). The germline V gene encodes CDR1 LGHNT and CDR2 FRNRAP. Trimming removed 2 bases from V and 3 bases from J, with 10 bases in between. The CDR3 totals 14 residues. CDR3 sequence (DNA): TGTGCTAGTGGTTTGTTCCCGGGGGACACTGAAGCTTTCTTT. Encoded protein: CASGLFPGDTEAFF.

The chain couples TRBV29-1 to TRBJ1-1; D remains ambiguous. This CDR3 has 14 residues. Trimming removed 7 bases at V and 0 bases at J, with 15 bases between. Germline V gene data show CDR1 as SQVTM and CDR2 as ANQGSEA. For the CDR3, the DNA is TGCAGCGCCGGTGGTCGACACCTGAACACTGAAGCTTTCTTT. This encodes CSAGGRHLNTEAFF.

The chain is built from TRBV7-2 and TRBJ1-5; D remains ambiguous. This CDR3 is built from 15 residues. CDR1 is SGHTA and CDR2 is FQGNSA in the germline V gene. V lost 2 bases, J lost 2 bases, and 10 bases lay in between. CDR3 sequence: CASSLLGDRNQPQHF. In DNA form, the CDR3 reads TGTGCCAGCAGCTTATTGGGAGATCGCAATCAGCCCCAGCATTTT.

The chain has TRBV18 and TRBJ1-2; 7 positions match TRBD1. With V trimmed by 3 bases and J by 4 bases, 5 bases remained unmatched. Germline CDR1 KGHSH, CDR2 LQKENI. This CDR3 region has 14 residues. Here the CDR3 DNA reads TGTGCCAGCTCACCGGACAGGAGATCCTATGGCTACACCTTC. It specifies CASSPDRRSYGYTF.

This clone was detected a few times. V and J are TRBV5-1 and TRBJ2-1; D possibly corresponds to TRBD2 (7 bases). This CDR3 is built from 16 residues. V lost 0 bases, J lost 10 bases, and 20 bases lay in between. The V gene's germline CDR1 is SGHRS and CDR2 YFSETQ. The CDR3 reads CASSLEAGAVVREQFF. The DNA of the CDR3 is TGCGCCAGCAGCTTGGAGGCGGGGGCCGTAGTCCGGGAGCAGTTCTTC.

CDR3 loop: CASSPEGAGGTGEQYF. In nucleotides, the CDR3 is TGTGCCAGCAGCCCCGAAGGAGCGGGGGGGACCGGCGAGCAGTACTTC. The chain uses TRBV11-1 and TRBJ2-7; 10 bases are a match to TRBD2. V lost 5 bases, J lost 6 bases, and 13 bases stayed unmatched. Germline V CDR1 and CDR2: SGHAT, FQDESV (reference sequence). The CDR3 totals 16 residues.

V is TRBV5-1 and J is TRBJ2-3; 7 bases line up with TRBD1. Germline CDR1 is SGHRS and CDR2 is YFSETQ. This CDR3 is 16 amino acids long. J was trimmed by 3 bases and V by 0 bases; bases with no gene match: 7. This chain's CDR3 is CASSLAGTDYTDTQYF. CDR3 nucleotide sequence: TGCGCCAGCAGCTTGGCCGGGACAGATTATACAGATACGCAGTATTTT. Full variable domain (remainder filled in from reference TRBV5-1 and TRBJ2-3): KAGVTQTPRYLIKTRGQQVTLSCSPISGHRSVSWYQQTPGQGLQFLFEYFSETQRNKGNFPGRFSGRQFSNSRSEMNVSTLELGDSALYLCASSLAGTDYTDTQYFGPGTRLTVL.